This T cell receptor beta chain was captured by sequencing in a study of shared clonotypes between healthy human individuals. Repertoires were generated with immunoSEQ multiplex PCR, while TCRdb's copy carries only in-frame clones and drops some. This table has over 800,000 clones, about 92% appearing once. The V and J ends lost 2 bases and 8 bases, in that order; junction bases with no gene match: 18. Germline CDR1 and CDR2: SGHRS and YFSETQ. This CDR3 spans 18 amino acids. Positive CCR7 selection of CD45RO-negative cells yielded the naive CD8 cells, and terminally differentiated effector memory CD45RA+ cells were excluded.

Sequencing was carried out using naive CD8+ T cells sorted from blood. This clonotype originated in a man aged 25 to 45 in good health. The J gene is TRBJ2-1, the V gene TRBV5-1, with 8 bases lining up with TRBD2. CDR3: CASSFRPPSGSIADEQFF. The CDR3 coding sequence is TGCGCCAGCAGCTTCCGCCCGCCGAGCGGGAGTATCGCGGATGAGCAGTTCTTC.